The clone carrying this T cell receptor (beta chain) was counted many times. The sample is drawn from a study of blood T cell repertoires in COVID-19. On the study more broadly: The United States, Italy and Spain were the sources of the acute and convalescent COVID-19 samples. Sources were T cells, B-cell-depleted T cells, or PBMCs; the material itself was cDNA or gDNA.

Under the authors' procedure: Reference gene primer amplification gave estimated nucleated cell counts. Assay used: immunoSEQ multiplex PCR; TCRdb lists only in-frame clones, some missing. Clone size and the V and J calls come from that table; the DNA yielded D and trimming. The table has roughly 180,000 clones, about 76% seen once; the top ten hold just over 8.5%. The CDR3 length is 12 residues. Germline V gene lookup returns CDR1 LGHNA and CDR2 YSLEER. The V end was cut by 0 bases, the J end by 5 bases, with 4 bases between. The TCR was taken from a woman aged 50 to 60 with active or convalescent COVID-19. Sequenced input: peripheral blood. V is TRBV4-3 and J is TRBJ1-2; D uncertain. This chain's CDR3 is CASSQDRYGYTF. The CDR3 nucleotides are TGCGCCAGCAGCCAAGACCGGTATGGCTACACCTTC.